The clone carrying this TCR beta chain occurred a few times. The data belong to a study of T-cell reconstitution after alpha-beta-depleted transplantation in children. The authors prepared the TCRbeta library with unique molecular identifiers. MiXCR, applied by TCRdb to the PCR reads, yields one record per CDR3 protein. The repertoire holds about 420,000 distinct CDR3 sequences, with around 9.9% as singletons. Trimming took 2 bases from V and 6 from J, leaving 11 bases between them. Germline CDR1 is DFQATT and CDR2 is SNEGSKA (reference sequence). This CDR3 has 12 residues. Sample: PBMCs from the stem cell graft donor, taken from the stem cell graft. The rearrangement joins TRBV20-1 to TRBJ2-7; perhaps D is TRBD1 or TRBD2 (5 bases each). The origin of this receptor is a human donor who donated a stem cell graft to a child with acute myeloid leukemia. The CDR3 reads CSARQGEGEQYF. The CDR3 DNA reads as TGCAGTGCTAGACAGGGAGAAGGCGAGCAGTACTTC.